This is a list of T cell receptor beta chains from one sample in a study of blood T cell repertoires in COVID-19. Sequencing used immunoSEQ multiplex PCR; TCRdb keeps in-frame clones, though not all of them. The sample records approximately 190,000 clones, roughly 84% being singletons. The source material was peripheral blood. These receptors were collected from a woman in her thirties or forties who had recovered from COVID-19. Both conserved end residues are part of each CDR3. The D gene is left open where the match is weak. Clone size appears in some rows only: once, few, many, or a class for an expanded clone.

clone_size,d_call,j_call,v_call,cdr3_aa,cdr3_nt
NA,NA,TRBJ2-1,TRBV30,CAWSVLGTSNEQFF,TGTGCCTGGAGTGTACTCGGGACTTCCAATGAGCAGTTCTTC
NA,NA,TRBJ1-2,TRBV7-9,CASSLGSGGGNYGYTF,TGTGCCAGCAGCTTAGGTTCTGGGGGAGGTAACTATGGCTACACCTTC
NA,TRBD2,TRBJ2-7,TRBV3-1/TRBV3-2,CASSLTGTSGRTYEQYF,TGTGCCAGCAGCTTAACCGGGACTAGCGGGAGGACCTACGAGCAGTACTTC
NA,TRBD1,TRBJ1-3,TRBV5-5,CASSRSGQGDAGNTIYF,TGTGCCAGCAGCAGATCGGGACAGGGGGACGCTGGAAACACCATATATTTT
NA,TRBD1,TRBJ2-1,TRBV9,CASSAFGQGPDEQFF,TGTGCCAGCAGCGCCTTCGGACAGGGCCCGGATGAGCAGTTCTTC
NA,NA,TRBJ2-1,TRBV15,CATKGLSSYNEQFF,TGTGCCACCAAGGGACTGAGCTCCTACAATGAGCAGTTCTTC
once,TRBD2,TRBJ2-1,TRBV15,CATSRARAGATNEQFF,TGTGCCACCAGCAGAGCCCGAGCGGGAGCGACAAATGAGCAGTTCTTC
NA,NA,TRBJ2-7,TRBV27,CASSLYGYYEQYF,TGTGCCAGCAGTTTATACGGGTATTACGAGCAGTACTTC
NA,TRBD1,TRBJ1-1,TRBV7-8,CASSLGTGGRTEAFF,TGTGCCAGCAGCCTTGGGACAGGGGGTCGCACTGAAGCTTTCTTT
NA,TRBD2,TRBJ2-7,TRBV6-6,CASSPRGAGVSYEQYF,TGTGCCAGCAGCCCCCGGGGTGCGGGAGTGTCCTACGAGCAGTACTTC
NA,TRBD1,TRBJ1-5,TRBV18,CASSPLGTGGGQPQHF,TGTGCCAGCTCACCACTGGGCACAGGGGGCGGGCAGCCCCAGCATTTT
once,TRBD1,TRBJ1-4,TRBV19,CASSTQWTGEDEKLFF,TGTGCCAGTAGTACTCAGTGGACAGGGGAGGATGAAAAACTGTTTTTT